This is a list of T cell receptor beta chains from one sample in a study of radiotherapy plus CTLA-4 blockade in lung cancer. Repertoires were generated with immunoSEQ multiplex PCR, while TCRdb's copy carries only in-frame clones and drops some. The sample has roughly 92,000 clones, approximately 83% seen once. This specimen consisted of peripheral blood, obtained from a patient treated with radiotherapy plus ipilimumab. The receptor set was obtained from a human donor with non-small cell lung cancer who had a partial response to radiotherapy plus ipilimumab. CDR3s include the opening cysteine and the closing phenylalanine or tryptophan. The D gene is left open where the match is weak. Some rows mark clone size as missing; the rest say once, few, many or name a class of expanded clone.

d_call: TRBD2
v_call: TRBV28
j_call: TRBJ2-5
clone_size: NA
cdr3_aa: CASSLIAGGKETQYF
cdr3_nt: TGTGCCAGCAGTTTAATAGCGGGAGGAAAAGAGACCCAGTACTTC

d_call: NA
v_call: TRBV6-1
j_call: TRBJ1-1
clone_size: NA
cdr3_aa: CASSELGRAFF
cdr3_nt: TGTGCCAGCAGTGAACTCGGTCGAGCTTTCTTT

d_call: NA
v_call: TRBV28
j_call: TRBJ1-2
clone_size: NA
cdr3_aa: CASSFWGGGLGNYGYTF
cdr3_nt: TGTGCCAGCAGTTTTTGGGGAGGGGGGCTTGGGAACTATGGCTACACCTTC

d_call: NA
v_call: TRBV2
j_call: TRBJ1-5
clone_size: NA
cdr3_aa: CASSSGPGYSQPQHF
cdr3_nt: TGTGCCAGCAGTTCCGGCCCTGGATACAGTCAGCCCCAGCATTTT

d_call: TRBD1
v_call: TRBV5-6
j_call: TRBJ2-1
clone_size: NA
cdr3_aa: CASTLRQGAKSWNEQFF
cdr3_nt: TGTGCCAGCACCTTACGACAGGGGGCAAAGTCGTGGAATGAGCAGTTCTTC

d_call: NA
v_call: TRBV6-5
j_call: TRBJ1-2
clone_size: NA
cdr3_aa: CASSYGYRGGYTF
cdr3_nt: TGTGCCAGCAGTTACGGCTACCGGGGGGGCTACACCTTC

d_call: NA
v_call: TRBV14
j_call: TRBJ2-3
clone_size: NA
cdr3_aa: CASSPSSGYGTDTQYF
cdr3_nt: TGTGCCAGCAGCCCATCCTCGGGATACGGCACAGATACGCAGTATTTT

d_call: NA
v_call: TRBV7-2
j_call: TRBJ1-1
clone_size: NA
cdr3_aa: CASSGQFMNTEAFF
cdr3_nt: TGTGCCAGCAGCGGACAGTTCATGAACACTGAAGCTTTCTTT

d_call: NA
v_call: TRBV29-1
j_call: TRBJ1-2
clone_size: once
cdr3_aa: CSVERGGHSNYGYTF
cdr3_nt: TGCAGCGTTGAAAGGGGGGGACACTCTAACTATGGCTACACCTTC

d_call: NA
v_call: TRBV4-2
j_call: TRBJ1-1
clone_size: NA
cdr3_aa: CASSQDSGHQNTEAFF
cdr3_nt: TGTGCCAGCAGCCAAGACTCTGGACACCAGAACACTGAAGCTTTCTTT

d_call: NA
v_call: TRBV7-2
j_call: TRBJ2-1
clone_size: NA
cdr3_aa: CASSLAGVVYNEQFF
cdr3_nt: TGTGCCAGCAGCTTAGCGGGAGTTGTCTACAATGAGCAGTTCTTC

d_call: NA
v_call: TRBV6-1
j_call: TRBJ2-7
clone_size: NA
cdr3_aa: CASSEHYGSYEQYF
cdr3_nt: TGTGCCAGCAGTGAACACTACGGCTCCTACGAGCAGTACTTC

d_call: TRBD2
v_call: TRBV15
j_call: TRBJ2-7
clone_size: NA
cdr3_aa: CATGLAGGGYEQYF
cdr3_nt: TGTGCCACCGGATTAGCGGGAGGAGGCTACGAGCAGTACTTC

d_call: NA
v_call: TRBV27
j_call: TRBJ1-4
clone_size: NA
cdr3_aa: CASKRGNEKLFF
cdr3_nt: TGTGCCAGCAAGCGGGGTAATGAAAAACTGTTTTTT

d_call: TRBD2
v_call: TRBV11-2
j_call: TRBJ2-7
clone_size: once
cdr3_aa: CASSLWEGSYEQYF
cdr3_nt: TGTGCCAGCAGCTTATGGGAGGGCTCCTACGAGCAGTACTTC

d_call: NA
v_call: TRBV25-1
j_call: TRBJ1-4
clone_size: NA
cdr3_aa: CASSAPFEKLFF
cdr3_nt: TGTGCCAGCAGTGCCCCATTTGAAAAACTGTTTTTT

d_call: TRBD1
v_call: TRBV27
j_call: TRBJ1-2
clone_size: NA
cdr3_aa: CASSSPATGEGGYTF
cdr3_nt: TGTGCCAGCAGTTCACCCGCAACAGGGGAAGGTGGCTACACCTTC

d_call: TRBD1
v_call: TRBV6-5
j_call: TRBJ2-4
clone_size: NA
cdr3_aa: CASRGTGGGKNIQYF
cdr3_nt: TGTGCCAGCAGGGGGACAGGCGGAGGCAAAAACATTCAGTACTTC

d_call: NA
v_call: TRBV19
j_call: TRBJ1-4
clone_size: NA
cdr3_aa: CASSIQRGQQEKLFF
cdr3_nt: TGTGCCAGTAGTATACAGCGGGGGCAGCAAGAAAAACTGTTTTTT

d_call: NA
v_call: TRBV30
j_call: TRBJ1-1
clone_size: NA
cdr3_aa: CAWNFQGNTEAFF
cdr3_nt: TGTGCCTGGAACTTTCAGGGGAACACTGAAGCTTTCTTT

d_call: NA
v_call: TRBV7-2
j_call: TRBJ2-5
clone_size: NA
cdr3_aa: CASRGLETQYF
cdr3_nt: TGTGCCAGCAGGGGCCTAGAGACCCAGTACTTC

d_call: TRBD2
v_call: TRBV9
j_call: TRBJ2-3
clone_size: once
cdr3_aa: CASSVGLAGGVADTQYF
cdr3_nt: TGTGCCAGCAGCGTCGGACTAGCAGGTGGGGTGGCAGATACGCAGTATTTT

d_call: NA
v_call: TRBV7-3
j_call: TRBJ2-1
clone_size: NA
cdr3_aa: CASSLTGTSSGNEQFF
cdr3_nt: TGTGCCAGCAGCTTAACAGGCACCTCGTCAGGGAATGAGCAGTTCTTC

d_call: TRBD1
v_call: TRBV7-3
j_call: TRBJ1-1
clone_size: NA
cdr3_aa: CASSLSGTGRVRAFF
cdr3_nt: TGTGCCAGCAGCTTAAGCGGGACAGGTCGGGTCAGAGCTTTCTTT

d_call: NA
v_call: TRBV7-8
j_call: TRBJ1-2
clone_size: NA
cdr3_aa: CAGSPQGHYGYTF
cdr3_nt: TGTGCCGGCAGCCCCCAGGGGCACTATGGCTACACCTTC

d_call: NA
v_call: TRBV6-6
j_call: TRBJ1-2
clone_size: few
cdr3_aa: CASSYSNSYTF
cdr3_nt: TGTGCCAGCAGTTACTCGAACAGCTACACCTTC